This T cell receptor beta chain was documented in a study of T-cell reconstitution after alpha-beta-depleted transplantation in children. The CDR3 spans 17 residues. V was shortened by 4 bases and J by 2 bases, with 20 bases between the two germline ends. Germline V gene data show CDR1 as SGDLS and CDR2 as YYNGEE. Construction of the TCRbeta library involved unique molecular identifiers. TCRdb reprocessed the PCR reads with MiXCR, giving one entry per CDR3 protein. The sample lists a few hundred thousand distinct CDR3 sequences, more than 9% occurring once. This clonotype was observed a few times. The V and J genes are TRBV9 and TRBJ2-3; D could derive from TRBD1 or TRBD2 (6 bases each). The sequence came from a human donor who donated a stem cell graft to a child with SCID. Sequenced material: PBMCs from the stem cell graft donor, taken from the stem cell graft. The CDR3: CASSIETRQDYTDTQYF. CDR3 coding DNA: TGTGCCAGCAGCATCGAAACCAGACAGGACTACACAGATACGCAGTATTTT.